Shown below are 8 T cell receptor beta chains from a single sample sequenced in a study of blood T cell repertoires in COVID-19. Repertoires were generated with immunoSEQ multiplex PCR, while TCRdb's copy carries only in-frame clones and drops some. This sample has tens of thousands of clones, with roughly 90% found just once. The specimen sequenced was peripheral blood. These receptors all come from a man between 60 and 75 years old with active COVID-19.

V and J are TRBV27 and TRBJ2-7, with TRBD2 as a possible D gene (6 bases). Germline V gene sequence: CDR1 MNHEY, CDR2 SMNVEV (reference sequence). The CDR3 consists of 14 residues. The ends were cut back, 3 bases at V and 0 bases at J, with 9 bases in the middle. CDR3 nucleotides: TGTGCCAGCAGTTTTGGAGGGAGCTCCTACGAGCAGTACTTC. Translation: CASSFGGSSYEQYF.

The genes are TRBV6-5 and TRBJ1-1, with a tentative D call TRBD1 (6 bases). Trimming left V 5 bases short and J 0 bases short, with 13 bases between. This CDR3 contains 15 residues. Germline V CDR1 and CDR2: MNHEY, SVGAGI. CDR3 amino acids: CASSPPGGLNTEAFF. The DNA of the CDR3 is TGTGCCAGCAGTCCACCCGGGGGGCTGAACACTGAAGCTTTCTTT.

The J gene is TRBJ1-5, the V gene TRBV23-1, with TRBD1 as a possible D gene (5 bases). TRBV23-1 is filed as an ORF, its function uncertain. The CDR3 sequence is 15 residues long. The V gene lost 1 base and the J gene lost 3 bases, with 10 bases spanning the gap. The CDR3 protein is CASSQCQGSNQPQHF. The CDR3 DNA reads as TGCGCCAGCAGTCAATGTCAGGGATCCAATCAGCCCCAGCATTTT.

The J gene is TRBJ2-1, the V gene TRBV5-3; 7 bases agree with TRBD1. TRBV5-3 is an ORF, and what it does is uncertain. The CDR3 sequence is 16 residues long. The J segment lost 7 bases and the V segment lost 1 base, leaving 11 bases of the junction unmatched. Written as DNA, the CDR3 is TGTGCCAGAAGCTTGAATTCACCGACAGGGCGGAATGAGCAGTTCTTC. Protein sequence: CARSLNSPTGRNEQFF.

J is TRBJ2-2 and V is TRBV11-2, with 8 nucleotides matching TRBD2. V gave up 5 bases and J gave up 5 bases; unmatched junction bases: 7. Per germline, CDR1 SGHAT and CDR2 FQNNGV. This CDR3 contains 15 residues. The CDR3 loop is CASSRSGGLTGELFF. The DNA for the CDR3 is TGTGCCAGCAGCCGAAGCGGGGGACTTACCGGGGAGCTGTTTTTT. Combining the CDR3 with reference TRBV11-2 and TRBJ2-2 gives the whole variable domain EAGVAQSPRYKIIEKRQSVAFWCNPISGHATLYWYQQILGQGPKLLIQFQNNGVVDDSQLPKDRFSAERLKGVDSTLKIQPAKLEDSAVYLCASSRSGGLTGELFFGEGSRLTVL.

V and J are TRBV5-1 and TRBJ1-2; maybe TRBD1 (6 bases). The V and J ends lost 0 bases and 7 bases respectively, with 13 bases between them. CDR3 size: 14 residues. Germline loops: CDR1 SGHRS, CDR2 YFSETQ. The CDR3 protein is CASSLEGVSGGYTF. The CDR3 DNA follows: TGCGCCAGCAGCTTGGAGGGGGTTTCAGGTGGCTACACCTTC.

The chain links TRBV6-1 to TRBJ1-5; tentative D call: TRBD1 (5 bases). The CDR3 runs to 16 residues. Germline V gene data show CDR1 as MNHNS and CDR2 as SASEGT. With 0 bases removed from V and 2 bases from J, the gap between germline ends came to 11 bases. CDR3 sequence: CASSEAPGLGNQPQHF. In nucleotides, the CDR3 is TGTGCCAGCAGTGAAGCGCCAGGGTTAGGCAATCAGCCCCAGCATTTT.

The chain uses TRBV18 and TRBJ2-2; 7 bases are shared with TRBD2. Germline CDR1 KGHSH, CDR2 LQKENI. CDR3 size: 18 residues. V shed 1 base, J shed 6 bases, and the junction held 14 bases outside the gene matches. CDR3 DNA sequence: TGTGCCAGCTCACCACGCATAGCCAGCGGGGCGTCTGCCGGGGAGCTGTTTTTT. Protein product: CASSPRIASGASAGELFF.